This TCR beta chain is drawn from a study of T cell responses to AZD1222 COVID-19 vaccine. Study observations and caveats: Scientists sampled the repertoires only once the peak T cell response had passed. There were mostly white British donors and more females than males, and clonal diversity was possibly underestimated. CD4 TCRs covered the whole spike, strongest at regions 160-218 and 743-854. A reported finding is that nearly half of spike-specific TCRs target unmutated variant regions.

V lost 1 base, J lost 1 base, and 12 bases lay in between. The CDR3 is 16 residues long. The germline V gene has CDR1 LGHDT and CDR2 YNNKEL (reference sequence). The assay was immunoSEQ multiplex PCR, and TCRdb's table has in-frame clones only and misses some. Of 150,000 or so clones listed, roughly nine tenths are singletons. Comment on this clone: Its antigen is not known.

The chain is built from TRBV3-1 (or the pseudogene TRBV3-2) and TRBJ2-3, with D possibly called TRBD1 or TRBD2 (5 bases each). This TCR was recovered from an adult who received the AZD1222 COVID-19 vaccine. This material consisted of peripheral blood, taken 28 days after the second AZD1222 dose. CDR3 DNA sequence: TGTGCCAGCAGCCAAGTAAGGGGCGGGCGCACAGATACGCAGTATTTT. The encoded protein is CASSQVRGGRTDTQYF.